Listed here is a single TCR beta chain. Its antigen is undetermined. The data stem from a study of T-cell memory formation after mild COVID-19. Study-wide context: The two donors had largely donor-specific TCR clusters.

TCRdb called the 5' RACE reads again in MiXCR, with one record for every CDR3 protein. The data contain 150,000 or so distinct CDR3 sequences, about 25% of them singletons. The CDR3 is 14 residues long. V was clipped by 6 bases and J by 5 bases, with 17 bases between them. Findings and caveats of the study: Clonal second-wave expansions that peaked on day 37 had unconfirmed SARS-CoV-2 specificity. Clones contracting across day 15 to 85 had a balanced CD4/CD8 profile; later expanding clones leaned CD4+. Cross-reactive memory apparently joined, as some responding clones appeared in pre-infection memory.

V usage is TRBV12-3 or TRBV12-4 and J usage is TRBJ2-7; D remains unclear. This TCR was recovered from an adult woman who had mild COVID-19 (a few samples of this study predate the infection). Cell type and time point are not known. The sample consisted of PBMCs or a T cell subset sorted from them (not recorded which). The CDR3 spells CASSPWDNGHEQYF. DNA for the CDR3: TGTGCCAGCAGCCCATGGGATAACGGTCACGAGCAGTACTTC.